These T cell receptor beta chains were read from a single sample in a study of shared clonotypes between healthy human individuals. The protocol was immunoSEQ multiplex PCR, while the TCRdb copy is restricted to in-frame clones and leaves out a portion. The sample consists of about a million clones, 70% to 85% of them appearing once. Material for sequencing was memory CD4+ T cells from PBMCs. These receptors were taken from a man in his late teens or twenties in good health. Some clones in this sample may be carry-over from other donors' samples. Each CDR3 is given with its conserved first and last residue. D genes are given only for firm matches. Clone size appears in some rows only: once, few, many, or a class for an expanded clone.

V,size,J,D,DNA,CDR3
TRBV14,once,TRBJ1-1,NA,TGTGCCAGCAGCCTTGACTGGGGTGAAGCTTTCTTT,CASSLDWGEAFF
TRBV6-1,NA,TRBJ2-7,TRBD1,TGTGCCAGCAGCCCTCCCGGGGACAGAGCCTACGAGCAGTACTTC,CASSPPGDRAYEQYF
TRBV6-4,NA,TRBJ1-5,NA,TGTGCCAGCAGTAGGGAAGCGGGCAATCAGCCCCAGCATTTT,CASSREAGNQPQHF
TRBV5-6,NA,TRBJ2-7,NA,TGTGCCAGCAGCCCAGGGGGGGGGCTGGTCGAGCAGTACTTC,CASSPGGGLVEQYF
TRBV7-8,many,TRBJ2-3,NA,TGTGCCAGCAGCCCGCGAACGGCGAGGGGGGGCACAGATACGCAGTATTTT,CASSPRTARGGTDTQYF
TRBV30,NA,TRBJ1-1,NA,TGTGCCTGGTCCCTGACCTCTTTGAACACTGAAGCTTTCTTT,CAWSLTSLNTEAFF
TRBV27,NA,TRBJ1-2,NA,TGTGCCAGCACCATGGACAGACACACTATGGGCTACACCTTC,CASTMDRHTMGYTF
TRBV5-8,NA,TRBJ2-5,NA,TGTGCCAGCAGCAAACGGACTAACCAAGAGACCCAGTACTTC,CASSKRTNQETQYF
TRBV13,NA,TRBJ1-2,TRBD1,TGTGCCAGCAGCATCCAGGGGGCGAACAGGGTTGGCTACACCTTC,CASSIQGANRVGYTF
TRBV5-1,NA,TRBJ1-2,TRBD1,TGCGCCAGCAGTGCCCAGGGGGGTAACTATGGCTACACCTTC,CASSAQGGNYGYTF
TRBV19,NA,TRBJ2-5,TRBD2,TGTGCCAGTAGTATGGGGGCTAGCGGGAGGGCCCACCACTTC,CASSMGASGRAHHF
TRBV28,many,TRBJ1-1,NA,TGTGCCAGCAGTCCAGCCTTAGCTTTCAGATCCTTTGGGGTGAACACTGAAGCTTTCTTT,CASSPALAFRSFGVNTEAFF
TRBV28,NA,TRBJ1-1,NA,TGTGCCAGCAGTCCTGGGGGCGTTAGTTACACTGAAGCTTTCTTT,CASSPGGVSYTEAFF
TRBV27,NA,TRBJ1-2,NA,TGTGCCAGCAGTTTTATTGGCAGCAGGGCCACCTATGCCTACACCTTC,CASSFIGSRATYAYTF
TRBV6-6,NA,TRBJ2-7,TRBD1,TGTGCCAGCAGTTACACAGGGGGCCCTCCTTACGAGCAGTACTTC,CASSYTGGPPYEQYF
TRBV11-2,few,TRBJ2-3,TRBD2,TGTGCCAGCAAAAAAAGCGGGAGGGTCGCAGATACGCAGTATTTT,CASKKSGRVADTQYF
TRBV30,NA,TRBJ1-6,NA,TGTGCCTGGAGTGTTCGGGCAGGGTTGGTGGATTCACCCCTCCACTTT,CAWSVRAGLVDSPLHF
TRBV4-3,once,TRBJ2-1,NA,TGCGCCAGCAGCCACGAGAGATCCGACACCCATGAGCAGTTCTTC,CASSHERSDTHEQFF
TRBV28,NA,TRBJ1-2,NA,TGTGCCAGCAGCCCGGGGTTCCAATTAGATGGCTACACCTTC,CASSPGFQLDGYTF
TRBV30,NA,TRBJ1-2,TRBD1,TGTGCCTGGAGTACGTCACAGGGGATTTGGGGCTACACCTTC,CAWSTSQGIWGYTF
TRBV5-4,few,TRBJ2-5,NA,TGTGCCAGCAGCTTGGGAGGCGGGATGGGGGAGACCCAGTACTTC,CASSLGGGMGETQYF
TRBV6-5,NA,TRBJ2-3,TRBD2,TGTGCCAGCAGCATACTAGCGGCCACAGATACGCAGTATTTT,CASSILAATDTQYF
TRBV5-1,NA,TRBJ2-2,TRBD1,TGCGCCAGCTGGGGGACAGGACTAAACACCGGGGAGCTGTTTTTT,CASWGTGLNTGELFF
TRBV7-8,NA,TRBJ2-3,NA,TGTGCCAGCAGCTTAGCCCGCCCGGATACGCAGTATTTT,CASSLARPDTQYF
TRBV5-4,NA,TRBJ2-7,TRBD2,TGTGCCAGCAGCTTGAGCGAGCGGGAGTCCGGCGAGCAGTACTTC,CASSLSERESGEQYF
TRBV6-6,NA,TRBJ2-7,NA,TGTGCCAGCAGTCAGCCCTCAGACGGGTACGAGCAGTACTTC,CASSQPSDGYEQYF
TRBV2,NA,TRBJ1-1,TRBD1,TGTGCCAGCGCTAACCGACAGGGCCTGAACACTGAAGCTTTCTTT,CASANRQGLNTEAFF
TRBV7-2,few,TRBJ1-1,TRBD1,TGTGCCAGCAGCTTGACAGGGGCCACTGAAGCTTTCTTT,CASSLTGATEAFF
TRBV7-9,NA,TRBJ2-7,TRBD1,TGTGCCAGCAGCTTAGGGACAGGGGGGCACTACGAGCAGTACTTC,CASSLGTGGHYEQYF
TRBV11-2,NA,TRBJ2-2,NA,TGTGCCAGCAGCTTGAGTAGGGCCGGGGAGCTGTTTTTT,CASSLSRAGELFF
TRBV29-1,NA,TRBJ2-5,NA,TGCACGGGGAGCTGGGGCCAGTACTTC,CTGSWGQYF
TRBV5-8,NA,TRBJ2-5,NA,TGTGCCAGCAGCTTGCGGCAGGGACCCGGCGAGACCCAGTACTTC,CASSLRQGPGETQYF
TRBV29-1,NA,TRBJ2-3,NA,TGCAGCGTGGACCCCCCCGGGGATACGCAGTATTTT,CSVDPPGDTQYF
TRBV28,once,TRBJ1-2,NA,TGTGCCAGCAAGGCAGCCGTTAACTATGGCTACACCTTC,CASKAAVNYGYTF
TRBV20-1,many,TRBJ1-1,NA,TGCAGTGCCAACGATAATACTGAAGCTTTCTTT,CSANDNTEAFF
TRBV7-2,once,TRBJ1-4,TRBD1,TGTGCCAGCAGCCCACAGGGGGCGCCAGGAGAAGGAAAACTGTTTTTT,CASSPQGAPGEGKLFF
TRBV6-1,few,TRBJ2-5,NA,TGTGCCAGCAGTCTAGGAACTTTTAGGGCCCAGTACTTC,CASSLGTFRAQYF
TRBV5-8,NA,TRBJ2-4,NA,TGTGCCAGCAGCTTGAAGGGGTCGACCAAAAACATTCAGTACTTC,CASSLKGSTKNIQYF
TRBV30,NA,TRBJ2-7,NA,TGTGCCTGGAGTTCTGGGCCAGCAACCGGAAGGGAGCAGTACTTC,CAWSSGPATGREQYF
TRBV7-8,NA,TRBJ2-7,NA,TGTGCCAGCAGCCCTCGAGGTTATTCCTACGAGCAGTACTTC,CASSPRGYSYEQYF
TRBV5-8,NA,TRBJ2-3,TRBD2,TGTGCCTTCACCTATGTTCCCGGGACTAGCGGGAGGGGAACAGATACGCAGTATTTT,CAFTYVPGTSGRGTDTQYF
TRBV5-1,NA,TRBJ2-7,NA,TGCGCCAGCAGGCAGCTTGGGTCCGGGTTGGGCGAGCAGTACTTC,CASRQLGSGLGEQYF
TRBV11-3,NA,TRBJ2-1,TRBD2,TGTGCCAGCAGCCCCCTAGGGGTAGCGGGGTACAATGAGCAGTTCTTC,CASSPLGVAGYNEQFF
TRBV27,NA,TRBJ2-5,NA,TGTGCCAGCAGTTTATGGGGGCGAGAGACCCAGTACTTC,CASSLWGRETQYF
TRBV7-8,many,TRBJ2-1,NA,TGTGCCAGCAGCTTGCTCAATGAGCAGTTCTTC,CASSLLNEQFF
TRBV10-2,NA,TRBJ2-1,TRBD2,TGCGCCAGCACCACCCCCCTAGCGGGATACGAGCAGTTCTTC,CASTTPLAGYEQFF
TRBV7-2,NA,TRBJ2-3,TRBD1,TGTGCCAGCAGCTTAGGACAGGGAAACACAGATACGCAGTATTTT,CASSLGQGNTDTQYF
TRBV5-6,NA,TRBJ2-3,TRBD2,TGTGCCAGCAGCTTGGGCTCAAATAGACTAGCGGGAGACACAGATACGCAGTATTTT,CASSLGSNRLAGDTDTQYF
TRBV11-2,NA,TRBJ1-3,NA,TGTGCCAGCAGCTTAGGGCCGGGCCGTGATTCTGGAAACACCATATATTTT,CASSLGPGRDSGNTIYF
TRBV5-1,NA,TRBJ2-3,TRBD2,TGCGCCAGCAGCTGGGGGACTGCGGGAGTAAGCACAGATACGCAGTATTTT,CASSWGTAGVSTDTQYF
TRBV29-1,NA,TRBJ1-6,TRBD1,TGCAGCGTTGGCGACGGGGACAGGGGTTCACCCCTCCACTTT,CSVGDGDRGSPLHF
TRBV4-2,few,TRBJ1-4,NA,TGTGCCAGCAGCCAGAGAGAGGAAAAACTGTTTTTT,CASSQREEKLFF
TRBV7-9,few,TRBJ2-1,NA,TGTGCCAGCAGCTTAGAAGCAGGGGTCAATGAGCAGTTCTTC,CASSLEAGVNEQFF